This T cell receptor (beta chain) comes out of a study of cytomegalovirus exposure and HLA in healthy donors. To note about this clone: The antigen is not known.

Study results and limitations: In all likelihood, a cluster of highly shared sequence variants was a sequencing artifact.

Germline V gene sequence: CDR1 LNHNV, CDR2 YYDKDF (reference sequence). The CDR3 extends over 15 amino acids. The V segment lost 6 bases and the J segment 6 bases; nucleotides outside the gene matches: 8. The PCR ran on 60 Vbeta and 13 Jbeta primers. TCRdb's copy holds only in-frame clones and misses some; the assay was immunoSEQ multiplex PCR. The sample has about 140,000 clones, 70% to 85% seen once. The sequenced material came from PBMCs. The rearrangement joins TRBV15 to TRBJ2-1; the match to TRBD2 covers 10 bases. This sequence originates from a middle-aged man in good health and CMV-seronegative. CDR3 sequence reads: CATSPGLAGANEQFF. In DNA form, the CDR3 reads TGTGCCACCAGTCCTGGGCTAGCGGGAGCCAATGAGCAGTTCTTC. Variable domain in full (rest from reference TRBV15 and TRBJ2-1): DAMVIQNPRYQVTQFGKPVTLSCSQTLNHNVMYWYQQKSSQAPKLLFHYYDKDFNNEADTPDNFQSRRPNTSFCFLDIRSPGLGDTAMYLCATSPGLAGANEQFFGPGTRLTVL.